This TCR beta chain was profiled in a study of cytomegalovirus exposure and HLA in healthy donors. General study findings and limits: Excluded were some V segments that proved indistinguishable, including TRBV6-2 and TRBV6-3. Reports indicate that TCR beta sequences accurately predicted the HLA-A and HLA-B alleles of most subjects. Accounts indicate the classifier identified cytomegalovirus status with strong specificity and sensitivity.

Notes on this clone: Its antigen is unknown.

The PCR used 60 Vbeta and 13 Jbeta primers. Repertoires were generated with immunoSEQ multiplex PCR, while TCRdb's copy carries only in-frame clones and drops some. The table lists approximately 89,000 clones, roughly 76% of them singletons. Per the germline V gene, CDR1 is LNHDA and CDR2 is SQIVND (reference sequence). The CDR3 has 15 residues. The V end was cut by 4 bases, the J end by 4 bases, with 17 bases between. This sequence was found in a female donor in good health and CMV-seronegative. The chain carries TRBV19 and TRBJ2-7; tentative D call: TRBD1 (6 bases). The sequenced sample consisted of PBMCs. CDR3 DNA sequence: TGTGCCAGTAGTACCCTTTTATCAGGGGTTTACGAGCAGTACTTC. The encoded protein is CASSTLLSGVYEQYF.